The 22 T cell receptor beta chains below all came from one sample that was sequenced in a study of technical replicates of blood from a few donors. The repertoire was sequenced with immunoSEQ multiplex PCR; TCRdb's copy has only in-frame clones and lacks some. Found here are tens of thousands of clones, 85% to 95% of them singletons; the top ten hold 4.7%. Sequenced sample: PBMCs. The receptor set was obtained from a human donor in good health. Some clones in this sample may be carry-over from other donors' samples.

The chain is built from TRBV7-2 and TRBJ1-3; 9 bases are a match to TRBD1. The germline V gene has CDR1 SGHTA and CDR2 FQGNSA. The CDR3 has 14 residues. Trimming cost V 0 bases and J 7 bases; bases outside gene matches: 1. The CDR3 region is CASSLAGQGNTIYF. The DNA for the CDR3 is TGTGCCAGCAGCTTAGCTGGACAGGGGAACACCATATATTTT.

The V gene is TRBV7-3, the J gene TRBJ1-4, with a possible D match to TRBD1 (6 bases). V was pared by 3 bases and J by 3 bases, with 17 bases between. Looked up from germline, CDR1 is SGHTA and CDR2 is FQGTGA. CDR3 length: 17 residues. The CDR3 is CASSFRPSRTANEKLFF. CDR3 bases: TGTGCCAGCAGCTTCCGACCCTCCCGGACAGCTAATGAAAAACTGTTTTTT.

The V gene is TRBV5-6, the J gene TRBJ1-3, with 8 bases lining up with TRBD1. The CDR3 has 15 residues. With 3 bases clipped from V and 3 bases from J, the junction kept 5 bases outside the gene matches. Germline V CDR1 and CDR2: SGHDT, YYEEEE. The CDR3 DNA reads TGTGCCAGCAGCTCACTCACAGGGGGTGGAAACACCATATATTTT. The encoded protein is CASSSLTGGGNTIYF.

The gene calls are TRBV30 and TRBJ1-6; D gene uncertain. V was cut by 7 bases and J by 0 bases, with 13 bases left in between. The germline CDR1 and CDR2 sequences are GTSNPN and SVGIG (reference sequence). This CDR3 comprises 15 residues. The CDR3 sequence is CAYQKKSSYNSPLHF. The CDR3 DNA reads as TGTGCCTACCAAAAAAAGAGCTCCTATAATTCACCCCTCCACTTT.

This clone was counted between two and nine times. V gene TRBV2 combines with J gene TRBJ1-2; D unresolved. This CDR3 has 16 residues. CDR1 is SNHLY and CDR2 is FYNNEI in the germline V gene. V was shortened by 6 bases and J by 7 bases, with 24 bases between the two germline ends. CDR3 sequence: CASSPRRLGEVAGYTF. The CDR3 region has the DNA TGTGCCAGCAGCCCCAGACGGCTCGGGGAAGTAGCTGGCTACACCTTC.

A single count supports this clone. This chain joins TRBV7-9 and TRBJ2-5; TRBD2 is a possible D gene (5 bases). Deletions cut 3 bases from V and 3 bases from J, with 5 bases between. Germline values: CDR1 SEHNR, CDR2 FQNEAQ (reference sequence). The CDR3 is 12 amino acids. The CDR3 sequence is CASSFGEETQYF. The CDR3 nucleotides are TGTGCCAGCAGCTTCGGGGAAGAGACCCAGTACTTC.

The CDR3 region is CATSRQGSNEKLFF. CDR3 sequence (DNA): TGTGCCACCAGCAGACAGGGTTCCAATGAAAAACTGTTTTTT. The chain couples TRBV15 to TRBJ1-4; a weak D match, TRBD1 (5 bases). V gave up 2 bases and J gave up 5 bases, with 9 bases separating them. This CDR3 is built from 14 residues. The V gene's germline CDR1 is LNHNV and CDR2 YYDKDF (reference sequence).

The chain recombines TRBV4-1 with TRBJ2-1; 9 positions agree with TRBD1. Germline CDR1 reads MGHRA; CDR2 reads YSYEKL. This CDR3 is 15 amino acids long. Unmatched junction bases numbered 4, after V lost 4 bases and J lost 3 bases. Here the CDR3 reads CASSLRDRDYNEQFF. CDR3 sequence (DNA): TGCGCCAGCAGCCTCCGGGACAGGGACTACAATGAGCAGTTCTTC.

The rearrangement uses TRBV10-3 and TRBJ2-5, with TRBD1 identical over 7 bases. The CDR3 is made up of 15 amino acids. J gave up 4 bases and V 2 bases, and 7 bases lay outside the gene matches. Germline lookup yields CDR1 ENHRY and CDR2 SYGVKD. DNA of the CDR3: TGTGCCATCAGTGAGGCCGACAGGGAAGGAGAGACCCAGTACTTC. Encoded protein: CAISEADREGETQYF.

The chain uses TRBV6-1 and TRBJ2-1, with 8 bases aligning to TRBD1. Germline trimming cut 5 bases from V and 8 bases from J; bases unmatched to any gene: 11. CDR3 length: 15 residues. Germline CDR1 reads MNHNS; CDR2 reads SASEGT. The CDR3 loop is CASSPGGFAVDEQFF. CDR3 in DNA: TGTGCCAGCAGTCCAGGGGGCTTTGCTGTAGATGAGCAGTTCTTC.

The chain links TRBV10-1 to TRBJ1-5, with 8 nucleotides matching TRBD1. Germline CDR1 and CDR2: WNHNN and SYGVQD (reference sequence). This CDR3 contains 14 residues. V shed 6 bases and J 8 bases; nucleotides not matched to a gene: 9. The CDR3 loop is CASRQYRGAEPQHF. CDR3 DNA: TGCGCCAGCAGACAATACAGGGGGGCTGAGCCCCAGCATTTT.

Only a few counts were recorded for this clone. This chain links TRBV18 with TRBJ1-5; D is perhaps TRBD1 (6 bases). CDR3 length equals 15 residues. Germline loops: CDR1 KGHSH, CDR2 LQKENI. V was clipped by 3 bases and J by 3 bases, with 12 bases between them. Here the CDR3 reads CASSPLTGLNQPQHF. The CDR3 coding sequence is TGTGCCAGCTCACCCCTGACAGGACTCAATCAGCCCCAGCATTTT.

V gene TRBV9 combines with J gene TRBJ1-1; 7 nucleotides align to TRBD1. This CDR3 comprises 16 residues. V was clipped by 3 bases and J by 0 bases; unmatched bases: 8. CDR1 and CDR2 (germline): SGDLS, YYNGEE. The CDR3 sequence: CASSDRRQGLNTEAFF. The DNA of the CDR3 is TGTGCCAGCAGCGATCGACGACAGGGATTGAACACTGAAGCTTTCTTT.

The J gene is TRBJ1-2, the V gene TRBV7-8; D is unresolved. With 3 bases removed from V and 0 bases from J, the gap between germline ends came to 5 bases. CDR3 length: 13 residues. The germline CDR1 and CDR2 sequences are SGHVS and FQNEAQ. CDR3 residues: CASSLYTNYGYTF. The CDR3 coding sequence is TGTGCCAGCAGCTTGTACACTAACTATGGCTACACCTTC.

This sequence joins TRBV4-1 and TRBJ1-3; 9 positions match TRBD1. The V and J ends lost 4 bases and 0 bases, in that order; junction bases with no gene match: 7. CDR1 is MGHRA and CDR2 is YSYEKL in the germline V gene. The CDR3 runs to 17 residues. CDR3 in DNA: TGCGCCAGCAGCCCCCCGACAGGGGGTCGCTCTGGAAACACCATATATTTT. Protein sequence: CASSPPTGGRSGNTIYF.

This clone was picked up a small number of times. This sequence joins TRBV11-2 and TRBJ2-1; 7 bases align to TRBD2. The trim removed 0 bases at V and 7 bases at J, leaving 3 bases unmatched. Germline lookup yields CDR1 SGHAT and CDR2 FQNNGV. CDR3 length equals 14 residues. The CDR3 here is CASSLDILANEQFF. CDR3 in DNA: TGTGCCAGCAGCTTAGACATACTAGCGAATGAGCAGTTCTTC.

This sequence joins TRBV25-1 and TRBJ2-7; the match to TRBD1 covers 9 bases. V gave up 1 base and J gave up 5 bases; unmatched junction bases: 9. The CDR3 sequence is 16 residues long. CDR1 is MGHDK and CDR2 is SYGVNS in the germline V gene. The CDR3: CASSELPGQGSNEQYF. The CDR3 DNA is TGTGCCAGCAGTGAATTACCTGGACAGGGGTCTAACGAGCAGTACTTC.

This chain joins TRBV10-2 and TRBJ1-5, with a possible D match to TRBD1 (6 bases). V was clipped by 5 bases and J by 4 bases, with 15 bases between them. The CDR3 runs 15 residues. Germline-derived CDR1 and CDR2 are WSHSY and SAAADI. The DNA of the CDR3 is TGCGCCAGCAGTAAGGGACACCCAAAAAATCAGCCCCAGCATTTT. Residues: CASSKGHPKNQPQHF.

The chain joins TRBV6-1 to TRBJ1-2; D remains ambiguous. This CDR3 is 17 amino acids long. The V gene lost 2 bases and the J gene lost 0 bases, with 16 bases spanning the gap. Germline CDR1 is MNHNS and CDR2 is SASEGT. The CDR3 sequence: CASSERIRLGANYGYTF. In DNA form, the CDR3 reads TGTGCCAGCAGTGAAAGAATAAGGCTTGGAGCTAACTATGGCTACACCTTC.

This chain uses TRBV11-1 with TRBJ1-2; D remains ambiguous. Germline V gene sequence: CDR1 SGHAT, CDR2 FQDESV (reference sequence). There are 12 residues in the CDR3. V gave up 5 bases and J gave up 2 bases, with 6 bases separating them. The CDR3 coding sequence is TGTGCCAGCAGCCGCGAGAACTATGGCTACACCTTC. This gives the protein CASSRENYGYTF.

The rearrangement joins TRBV6-4 to TRBJ2-1, with a weak D call TRBD1 (5 bases). Trimming left V 6 bases short and J 5 bases short, with 11 bases between. The germline gives CDR1 MRHNA, CDR2 SNTAGT. This CDR3 has 13 residues. The CDR3 here is CASSPRENNEQFF. The CDR3 DNA follows: TGTGCCAGCAGCCCCAGGGAAAACAATGAGCAGTTCTTC.

V is TRBV11-3 and J is TRBJ2-3, with D possibly being TRBD2 (5 bases). Germline assignment: CDR1 SGHNT and CDR2 YENEEA. This CDR3 comprises 16 residues. Trimming cost V 1 base and J 2 bases, with 13 bases left between them. CDR3 sequence: CASSLGASTYTDTQYF. The CDR3 DNA reads TGTGCCAGCAGCTTAGGGGCTAGCACATACACAGATACGCAGTATTTT.